This TCR beta chain was retrieved from a study of PD-1 blockade in classical Hodgkin lymphoma (dated by TCRdb to 2019 to 2021). At the level of the whole study: Nivolumab dosing was 3 mg/kg intravenously every 2 weeks, continuing until either disease progression or unacceptable toxicity. To define a peripheral blood immune signature of response to PD-1 blockade in classical Hodgkin lymphoma, the study combined TCR beta sequencing with CyTOF.

Study-wide conclusions, independent of this receptor: Baseline TCR diversity was reported to be lower in newly diagnosed patients than in healthy donors, and even lower in relapsed/refractory patients. Lower diversity was observed in patients in whom nivolumab was started less than 1 year after ASCT, and these patients were excluded from later analyses so that confounding by immune reconstitution would be avoided. By C4D1, a significant rise was seen in CD4+ TCR diversity but not in CD8+ TCR diversity (p=0.0027 vs p=0.16), and the rise was most apparent among complete responders (p=0.02). Only a single clinical trial cohort was studied, and what caused the repertoire differences, possibly disease activity or prior therapy, remained undefined. Among trial patients, those achieving complete response had baseline diversity similar to that of newly diagnosed patients, while diversity was significantly lower in partial responders and progressors.

Notes on this clone: There is no known antigen for this receptor. The record has no base qualities; no much larger clone is one base away.

Read against the paper, the sample's time point label means: cycle 4 day 1 (C4D1), after five to seven weeks of nivolumab. Every trial patient had relapsed after autologous stem cell transplantation, and cohorts A, B and C differed in prior brentuximab vedotin exposure. A total of around 59 patients with relapsed/refractory classical Hodgkin lymphoma made up the trial cohort, and each patient's best overall response was complete response, partial response or progressive disease. In the multi-cohort phase II CheckMate 205 trial, trial patients received single-agent nivolumab. Best overall response was determined by an independent review committee according to the 2007 International Working Group response criteria. Trial PBMCs were collected immediately before nivolumab initiation (C1D1) and during therapy at cycle 2 day 1 and cycle 4 day 1. Peripheral blood was collected in 8 mL Vacutainer Cell Preparation Tubes, from which PBMCs were isolated by centrifugation and then cryopreserved.

Genomic DNA was isolated using the Qiagen DNeasy kit from unsorted PBMCs as well as from negatively selected CD4+ and CD8+ fractions. TCR beta CDR3 regions were subjected to amplification by immunoSEQ multiplex PCR with primers that anneal to V and J segments. A synthetic immune receptor repertoire was used to minimize amplification bias, and remaining bias was computationally removed after sequencing. In the original analysis: Repertoire diversity was quantified as the Shannon entropy index using custom Python scripts. Unsorted, CD4+ and CD8+ repertoires were analyzed separately, except in combined analyses where CD4+ and CD8+ sequences were merged in silico. A clone counted as expanded when the clone's frequency after treatment rose at least 2-fold relative to C1D1, and clones undetected at baseline were given a pseudocount of 0.5. Singleton clones were defined as clones with 0 or 1 copy at C1D1, and non-singleton clones were defined as clones with 2 or more copies. Clones expanded in unsorted samples were labelled as CD4+, CD8+ or unknown by matching protein sequences in sorted samples from the same patient. Wilcoxon tests on paired samples were used to test diversity changes from C1D1 to C4D1. The table comes from immuneACCESS by way of TCRdb, which keeps in-frame sequences with V and J called. Part of the clones is missing from these tables; in studies checked, under half for an unresolved V gene and the rest for unknown reasons. Clonal size and the V and J genes are those of that table, whereas D and trimming came from the DNA. The sample data list about 21,000 clones, and around 82% of these were observed just once. Roughly a fifth of the sample belongs to the ten largest clones.

Sequenced here: peripheral blood mononuclear cells (PBMCs), sampled before the fourth cycle of nivolumab. The TCR originated in a human donor with classical Hodgkin lymphoma.

The CDR3 sequence is CASSVGFLAGTAKETQYF. Read as DNA, the sequence is TGTGCCAGCAGCGTAGGATTTCTGGCCGGGACAGCCAAAGAGACCCAGTACTTC. Recombination connected TRBV9 to TRBJ2-5, with 7 bases aligning to TRBD1. CDR1 and CDR2 (SGDLS, YYNGEE) derive from the germline V gene. Trimming takes 0 bases off V and 3 bases off J; junction bases not matched to a gene: 14. The cysteine opens and the phenylalanine closes a CDR3 of 18 amino acids. CDR3 DNA is the only sequence kept; it has 54 bases, read in frame from the first base.